One sample yielded the 13 T cell receptor beta chains listed below, sequenced in a study of PD-1 blockade in classical Hodgkin lymphoma. Produced via immunoSEQ multiplex PCR; TCRdb's table is partial and in-frame only. The sample shows about 39,000 clones, roughly 90% of them seen only once. With no exception, relapse followed autologous stem cell transplantation in all patients, and brentuximab vedotin exposure varied. The material was peripheral blood mononuclear cells (PBMCs), obtained at baseline. These receptors originate from a human donor with classical Hodgkin lymphoma.

This clone was detected only once. This chain links TRBV28 with TRBJ1-2, with TRBD1 as a possible D gene (5 bases). The CDR3 runs to 14 residues. The germline V gene has CDR1 MDHEN and CDR2 SYDVKM. The V and J ends lost 3 bases and 4 bases respectively, with 12 bases between them. The CDR3 is CASSFTRGGYGYTF. DNA of the CDR3: TGTGCCAGCAGTTTTACAAGGGGCGGCTATGGCTACACCTTC.

The V call is TRBV9, the J call TRBJ2-1; no firm D call. This CDR3 is built from 15 residues. Germline V CDR1 and CDR2: SGDLS, YYNGEE. V gave up 4 bases and J gave up 1 base, with 12 bases separating them. CDR3 DNA: TGTGCCAGCAGCCCCGGGTGGGGTTCCTACAATGAGCAGTTCTTC. It encodes CASSPGWGSYNEQFF.

The rearrangement uses TRBV4-2 and TRBJ2-3; D gene uncertain. The CDR3 is 12 amino acids. Germline CDR1 and CDR2: LGHNA and YNFKEQ. The V end was cut by 5 bases, the J end by 6 bases, with 9 bases between. The CDR3 reads CASSYDADTQYF. The CDR3 region has the DNA TGTGCCAGCAGCTACGATGCGGATACGCAGTATTTT.

This chain connects TRBV7-9 to TRBJ2-3; 9 bases match TRBD2. This CDR3 has 16 residues. Germline trimming cut 5 bases from V and 0 bases from J; bases unmatched to any gene: 6. Germline assignment: CDR1 SEHNR and CDR2 FQNEAQ (reference sequence). In DNA, the CDR3 is TGTGCCAGCAGCCTCATCACTAGCGGGAGCACAGATACGCAGTATTTT. The encoded protein is CASSLITSGSTDTQYF.

The CDR3 loop reads CASSQGPGYSGNTIYF. CDR3 coding DNA: TGTGCCAGCAGCCAGGGTCCTGGGTATTCTGGAAACACCATATATTTT. This chain connects TRBV7-6 to TRBJ1-3; D is perhaps TRBD1 (5 bases). Trimming left V 5 bases short and J 1 base short, with 15 bases between. This CDR3 has 16 amino acids. From germline, CDR1 is SGHVS and CDR2 FNYEAQ.

The V and J genes are TRBV5-1 and TRBJ2-5, with 10 bases identical to TRBD2. Germline V CDR1 and CDR2: SGHRS, YFSETQ. The CDR3 runs 15 residues. The V and J ends lost 0 bases and 5 bases, in that order; junction bases with no gene match: 4. CDR3 loop: CASSLEREGRETQYF. The CDR3 bases are TGCGCCAGCAGCTTGGAGCGGGAGGGCCGGGAGACCCAGTACTTC.

V usage is TRBV19 and J usage is TRBJ1-1; D is undetermined. The ends were cut back, 5 bases at V and 5 bases at J, with 15 bases in the middle. The CDR3 is 14 amino acids. The germline V gene has CDR1 LNHDA and CDR2 SQIVND (reference sequence). The CDR3 here is CASSLTWIGTEAFF. The CDR3 DNA reads as TGTGCCAGTAGTCTGACATGGATTGGGACTGAAGCTTTCTTT. Full variable domain (missing parts from reference TRBV19 and TRBJ1-1): DGGITQSPKYLFRKEGQNVTLSCEQNLNHDAMYWYRQDPGQGLRLIYYSQIVNDFQKGDIAEGYSVSREKKESFPLTVTSAQKNPTAFYLCASSLTWIGTEAFFGQGTRLTVV.

CDR3 amino acids: CASSYSQGNEQYF. In nucleotides, the CDR3 is TGTGCCAGCAGTTACTCACAGGGAAACGAGCAGTACTTC. V gene TRBV6-5 combines with J gene TRBJ2-7, with D maybe TRBD1 (6 bases). Looked up from germline, CDR1 is MNHEY and CDR2 is SVGAGI. The CDR3 is 13 amino acids. V lost 0 bases and J 5 bases, leaving 8 bases between the germline ends.

The rearrangement joins TRBV6-5 to TRBJ2-7, with 7 nucleotides matching TRBD1. The CDR3 has 11 residues. Germline-derived CDR1 and CDR2 are MNHEY and SVGAGI. J was trimmed by 6 bases and V by 10 bases; bases with no gene match: 6. CDR3 amino acids: CATSGQAEQYF. For the CDR3, the DNA is TGTGCCACCTCCGGACAGGCCGAGCAGTACTTC.

The chain recombines TRBV28 with TRBJ2-7, with a tentative D call TRBD1 (5 bases). Germline V CDR1 and CDR2: MDHEN, SYDVKM. The germline V and J ends were trimmed by 5 bases and 3 bases, with 17 bases remaining between them. The CDR3 consists of 15 residues. CDR3 nucleotides: TGTGCCAGCAGTCGCCCCGCAGGGTTCAACTACGAGCAGTACTTC. It is translated as CASSRPAGFNYEQYF.

The chain couples TRBV5-8 to TRBJ1-5, with 7 bases aligning to TRBD1. V shed 2 bases and J 4 bases; nucleotides not matched to a gene: 3. CDR3 length: 14 residues. Germline-derived CDR1 and CDR2 are SGHTS and YDEGEE. DNA of the CDR3: TGTGCCAGCAGCTTAGACAGGGCAAATCAGCCCCAGCATTTT. Its protein product is CASSLDRANQPQHF. Variable domain in full (rest from reference TRBV5-8 and TRBJ1-5): EAGVTQSPTHLIKTRGQQATLRCSPISGHTSVYWYQQALGLGLQFLLWYDEGEERNRGNFPPRFSGRQFPNYSSELNVNALELEDSALYLCASSLDRANQPQHFGDGTRLSIL.

This clone has just a few counts. The chain uses TRBV7-9 and TRBJ1-1; 7 bases align to TRBD1. Per germline, CDR1 SEHNR and CDR2 FQNEAQ (reference sequence). V trimming: 5 bases; J trimming: 3 bases; junction bases outside the gene matches: 6. The CDR3 consists of 14 residues. The CDR3: CASSQTGLDTEAFF. The DNA of the CDR3 is TGTGCCAGCAGCCAGACAGGGCTGGACACTGAAGCTTTCTTT.

The chain combines TRBV7-9 with TRBJ2-3, with unresolved D. V was pared by 5 bases and J by 2 bases, with 11 bases between. The germline CDR1 and CDR2 sequences are SEHNR and FQNEAQ (reference sequence). This CDR3 is 14 amino acids long. CDR3 sequence (DNA): TGTGCCAGCAGCCTCGACTCGTCCACAGATACGCAGTATTTT. Translated, it gives CASSLDSSTDTQYF.